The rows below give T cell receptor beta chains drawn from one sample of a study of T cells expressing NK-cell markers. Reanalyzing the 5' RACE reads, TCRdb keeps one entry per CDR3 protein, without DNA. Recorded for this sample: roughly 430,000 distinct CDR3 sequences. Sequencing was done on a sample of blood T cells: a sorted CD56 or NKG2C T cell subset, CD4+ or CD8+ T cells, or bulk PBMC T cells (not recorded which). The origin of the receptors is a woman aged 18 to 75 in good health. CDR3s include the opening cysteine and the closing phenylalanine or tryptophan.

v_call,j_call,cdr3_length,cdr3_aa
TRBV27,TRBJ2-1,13,CASMPGLAGAEFF
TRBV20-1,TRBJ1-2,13,CSATSPTSNGYTF
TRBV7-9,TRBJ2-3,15,CASGTPRTSTDTQYF
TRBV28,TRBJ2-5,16,CASSYIWDGEKETQYF
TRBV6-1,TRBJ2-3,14,CASSIGTSGDTQYF
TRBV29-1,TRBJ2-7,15,CSVEGDSRSSYEQYF
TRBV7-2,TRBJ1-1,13,CASTAGRNTEAFF
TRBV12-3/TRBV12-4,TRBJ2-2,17,CASSRGQNSQGTGELFF
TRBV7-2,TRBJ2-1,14,CASSLGRTENEQFF
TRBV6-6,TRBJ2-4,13,CASSYPPGDIQYF
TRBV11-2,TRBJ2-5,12,CASSLTGGGQYF
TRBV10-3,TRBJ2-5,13,CAISDGGGETQYF
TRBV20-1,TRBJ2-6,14,CSASAQQGANVLTF
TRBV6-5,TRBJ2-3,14,CASSYFRAADTQYF
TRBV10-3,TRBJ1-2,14,CAISDTGTGEGYTF
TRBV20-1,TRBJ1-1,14,CSARPAAMNTEAFF
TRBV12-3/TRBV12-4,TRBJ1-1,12,CASSSPLAEAFF
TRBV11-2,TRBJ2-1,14,CASSLRLGRDEQFF
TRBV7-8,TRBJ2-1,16,CASSNLAGGAYNEQFF
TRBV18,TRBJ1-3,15,CATSSSGTGENTIYF
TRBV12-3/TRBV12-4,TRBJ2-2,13,CASRAGATGELFF
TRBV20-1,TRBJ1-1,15,CSARGGQGAHTEAFF
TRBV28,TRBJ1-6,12,CASRQGPEPLHF
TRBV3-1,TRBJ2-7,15,CASSKSPASGYEQYF
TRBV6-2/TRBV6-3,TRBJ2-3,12,CASSMGGNTQYF
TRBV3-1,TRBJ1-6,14,CASSQGAGSSPLHF
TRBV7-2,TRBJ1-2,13,CASSLAASNGYTF
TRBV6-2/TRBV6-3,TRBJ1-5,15,CASSYKGFSNQPQHF
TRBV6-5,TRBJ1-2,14,CASSYNGEAYGYTF